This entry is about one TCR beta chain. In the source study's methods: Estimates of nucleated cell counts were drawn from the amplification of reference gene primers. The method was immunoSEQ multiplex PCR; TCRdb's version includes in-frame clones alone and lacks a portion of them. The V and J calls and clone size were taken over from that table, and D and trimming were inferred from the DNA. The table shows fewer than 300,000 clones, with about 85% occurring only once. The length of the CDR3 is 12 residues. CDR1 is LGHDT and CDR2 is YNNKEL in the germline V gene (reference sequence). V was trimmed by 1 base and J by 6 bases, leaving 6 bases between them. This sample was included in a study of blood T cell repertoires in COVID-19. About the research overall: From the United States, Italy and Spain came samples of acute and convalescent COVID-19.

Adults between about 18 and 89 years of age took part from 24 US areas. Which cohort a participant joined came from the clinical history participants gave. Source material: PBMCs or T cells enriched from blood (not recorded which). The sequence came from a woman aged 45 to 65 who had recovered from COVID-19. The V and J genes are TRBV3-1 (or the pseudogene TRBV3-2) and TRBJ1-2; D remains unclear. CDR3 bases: TGTGCCAGCAGCCAAGGGGAGCATGGCTACACCTTC. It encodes CASSQGEHGYTF.